Presented here are 27 T cell receptor beta chains from one specimen sequenced in a study of cytomegalovirus exposure and HLA in healthy donors. In the PCR, 60 Vbeta and 13 Jbeta primers were used. The protocol was immunoSEQ multiplex PCR, while the TCRdb copy is restricted to in-frame clones and leaves out a portion. Altogether approximately 190,000 clones are present, approximately 88% being singletons, with the ten largest covering 2% to 3%. The sample taken for sequencing was PBMCs. These receptors all stem from a woman aged 45-65 years in good health and CMV-seropositive.

The chain links TRBV19 to TRBJ2-5; 8 bases map to TRBD2. The CDR3 has 13 amino acids. After removal of 3 bases from V and 3 bases from J, the junction contained 0 bases not matched to a gene. Per germline, CDR1 LNHDA and CDR2 SQIVND (reference sequence). In DNA, the CDR3 is TGTGCCAGTAGTATGGGACTAGAAGAGACCCAGTACTTC. It is translated as CASSMGLEETQYF.

This chain connects TRBV19 to TRBJ2-2; tentative D call: TRBD1 (6 bases). The germline gives CDR1 LNHDA, CDR2 SQIVND (reference sequence). V was pared by 8 bases and J by 0 bases, with 13 bases between. There are 15 residues in the CDR3. The CDR3 DNA reads as TGTGCCAGTGCAGGGGTTACCACGAACACCGGGGAGCTGTTTTTT. Amino acids: CASAGVTTNTGELFF.

A single count supports this clone. The rearrangement joins TRBV28 to TRBJ2-7; 10 bases agree with TRBD1. Trimming removed 11 bases from V and 1 base from J; junction bases left unmatched: 11. The CDR3 loop spans 15 amino acids. Germline V gene data show CDR1 as MDHEN and CDR2 as SYDVKM. The CDR3 region has the DNA TGTGCCGGTAAGAAGACAGGGGGCGCGTCCTACGAGCAGTACTTC. Its protein is CAGKKTGGASYEQYF.

The V call is TRBV18, the J call TRBJ1-3, with D perhaps TRBD1 (6 bases). Trimming stripped 3 bases from V and 3 bases from J, with 9 bases between. Germline CDR1 is KGHSH and CDR2 is LQKENI. The CDR3 runs 14 residues. The CDR3, as DNA: TGTGCCAGCTCACCCCGGACAGATGGAAACACCATATATTTT. It yields the protein CASSPRTDGNTIYF.

The CDR3 protein is CASSLGQVYEQYF. CDR3 coding DNA: TGTGCCAGTAGTTTGGGACAGGTCTACGAGCAGTACTTC. The gene calls are TRBV19 and TRBJ2-7; 8 nucleotides line up with TRBD1. Germline assignment: CDR1 LNHDA and CDR2 SQIVND (reference sequence). The V gene end was trimmed by 5 bases and the J gene end by 3 bases; junction bases not matched to a gene: 3. This CDR3 contains 13 residues.

The V gene is TRBV19, the J gene TRBJ2-2, with 9 bases fitting TRBD2. Losses at the gene ends were 6 bases for V and 0 bases for J; bases not matched to a gene: 8. Germline CDR1 reads LNHDA; CDR2 reads SQIVND (reference sequence). The CDR3 spans 17 residues. Written as DNA, the CDR3 is TGTGCCAGTAGCAGGCTAGCGGGGCCCGCGAACACCGGGGAGCTGTTTTTT. Translating gives CASSRLAGPANTGELFF.

This rearrangement joins TRBV7-2 to TRBJ1-5; tentative D call: TRBD1 (6 bases). Trimming cost V 4 bases and J 4 bases, with 23 bases left between them. The CDR3 runs to 18 residues. Germline CDR1 reads SGHTA; CDR2 reads FQGNSA. The CDR3 sequence: CASSSLQGNAAQNQPQHF. CDR3 nucleotides: TGTGCCAGCAGCTCCCTCCAGGGGAATGCGGCCCAAAATCAGCCCCAGCATTTT.

In this sample, this clone turned up once. The V call is TRBV5-1, the J call TRBJ2-1; D may be TRBD2 (5 bases). This CDR3 region has 15 residues. V was trimmed by 0 bases and J by 3 bases, leaving 10 bases between them. CDR1 and CDR2 from the germline V gene are SGHRS and YFSETQ. DNA for the CDR3: TGCGCCAGCAGCTTGGCCCTAACTAGCTACAATGAGCAGTTCTTC. This sequence encodes CASSLALTSYNEQFF.

In the case of this clone: Other DNA sequences in this sample translate to the same CDR3. This chain joins TRBV7-3 and TRBJ2-7, with 10 bases identical to TRBD1. The CDR3 has 13 amino acids. Germline loops: CDR1 SGHTA, CDR2 FQGTGA. The V gene end was trimmed by 5 bases and the J gene end by 4 bases; junction bases not matched to a gene: 2. The chain's CDR3 is CASSPGQGYEQYF. Written as DNA, the CDR3 is TGTGCCAGCAGCCCGGGACAGGGGTACGAGCAGTACTTC.

CDR3 in amino acids: CASRKGQGWGETQYF. CDR3 DNA: TGTGCCAGCAGGAAAGGACAGGGGTGGGGAGAGACCCAGTACTTC. V is TRBV6-6 and J is TRBJ2-5; 9 bases are a match to TRBD1. Germline trimming cut 6 bases from V and 4 bases from J; bases unmatched to any gene: 9. The CDR3 has 15 amino acids. Looked up from germline, CDR1 is MNHNY and CDR2 is SVGAGI (reference sequence).

The chain is built from TRBV25-1 and TRBJ2-7; 9 bases line up with TRBD1. Germline V gene data show CDR1 as MGHDK and CDR2 as SYGVNS. V shed 5 bases and J 4 bases; nucleotides not matched to a gene: 6. The CDR3 runs to 14 residues. The CDR3 DNA is TGTGCCAGCAGTCCGACAGGGGGAGCTTACGAGCAGTACTTC. Translation gives CASSPTGGAYEQYF.

This chain links TRBV9 with TRBJ2-3; D possibly corresponds to TRBD1 (6 bases). Germline V gene data show CDR1 as SGDLS and CDR2 as YYNGEE. Trimming stripped 3 bases from V and 3 bases from J, with 8 bases between. The CDR3 consists of 13 residues. The CDR3 nucleotides are TGTGCCAGCAGCGACAGGGCTACAGATACGCAGTATTTT. This sequence encodes CASSDRATDTQYF.

The chain carries TRBV27 and TRBJ2-3; TRBD2 aligns across 9 bases. CDR3 size: 14 residues. Germline V gene sequence: CDR1 MNHEY, CDR2 SMNVEV (reference sequence). The trim removed 4 bases at V and 6 bases at J, leaving 5 bases unmatched. The CDR3 region is CASSSPGLADTQYF. The CDR3 DNA is TGTGCCAGCAGTTCCCCCGGACTAGCGGATACGCAGTATTTT.

The chain is built from TRBV5-4 and TRBJ2-1; 12 bases are a match to TRBD2. V shed 3 bases and J 0 bases; nucleotides not matched to a gene: 4. Germline loops: CDR1 SGHNT, CDR2 YYREEE (reference sequence). CDR3 length: 17 amino acids. For the CDR3, the DNA is TGTGCCAGCAGCTCTGGACTAGCGGGGAGCTCCTACAATGAGCAGTTCTTC. Amino acid sequence: CASSSGLAGSSYNEQFF.

This clone was seen a handful of times. Other DNA variants within this sample encode the same CDR3. V and J are TRBV6-5 and TRBJ1-2; 9 bases are shared with TRBD1. V gave up 0 bases and J gave up 4 bases; unmatched junction bases: 3. CDR1 and CDR2 from the germline V gene are MNHEY and SVGAGI. The CDR3 contains 15 residues. The CDR3 spells CASSYSTGGGYGYTF. CDR3 nucleotides: TGTGCCAGCAGTTACTCGACAGGGGGGGGCTATGGCTACACCTTC.

The V gene is TRBV11-2, the J gene TRBJ1-1; D may be TRBD1 (5 bases). Per germline, CDR1 SGHAT and CDR2 FQNNGV. Trimming took off 1 base at V and 1 base at J, with 10 bases between the two ends. The CDR3 spans 15 residues. This CDR3 is CASSLARQGNTEAFF. Here the CDR3 DNA reads TGTGCCAGCAGCTTAGCGAGGCAGGGGAACACTGAAGCTTTCTTT.

J is TRBJ2-3 and V is TRBV10-3; TRBD1 might be the D (5 bases). The CDR3 length is 13 residues. Per the germline V gene, CDR1 is ENHRY and CDR2 is SYGVKD. V lost 10 bases, J lost 0 bases, and 11 bases lay in between. CDR3 DNA: TGTGCCACCAGGGCGGCTAGCACAGATACGCAGTATTTT. Amino acids: CATRAASTDTQYF.

The rearrangement uses TRBV6-1 and TRBJ1-6; D not certain. Trimming left V 10 bases short and J 6 bases short, with 16 bases between. CDR1 is MNHNS, CDR2 SASEGT, per germline. The CDR3 covers 14 residues. Here the CDR3 DNA reads TGTGCCACCTCTGGGAGCCTAGCTAATTCACCCCTCCACTTT. Encoded protein: CATSGSLANSPLHF.

The V gene is TRBV7-3, the J gene TRBJ2-3; tentative D call: TRBD1 (5 bases). V was clipped by 1 base and J by 8 bases, with 10 bases between them. The CDR3 totals 13 residues. The V gene's germline CDR1 is SGHTA and CDR2 FQGTGA. For the CDR3, the DNA is TGTGCCAGCAGCTTAAAAGGGGTCGGTACGCAGTATTTT. This codes for CASSLKGVGTQYF.

The DNA for the CDR3 is TGTGCCAGAGACCTTGGACTAGCGGGACACAATGAGCAGTTCTTC. It translates to CARDLGLAGHNEQFF. The rearrangement links TRBV2 to TRBJ2-1; the match to TRBD2 covers 12 bases. J gave up 5 bases and V 9 bases, and 8 bases lay outside the gene matches. Germline CDR1 SNHLY, CDR2 FYNNEI. The CDR3 runs 15 residues.

The gene calls are TRBV2 and TRBJ2-2, with D maybe TRBD2 (5 bases). The CDR3 contains 15 residues. The germline V gene has CDR1 SNHLY and CDR2 FYNNEI. Trimming removed 7 bases at V and 0 bases at J, with 12 bases between. The CDR3 is CASKEVATNTGELFF. CDR3 coding DNA: TGTGCCAGCAAGGAGGTAGCGACGAACACCGGGGAGCTGTTTTTT.

This sequence joins TRBV7-3 and TRBJ1-2; D might be TRBD1 (5 bases). Per the germline V gene, CDR1 is SGHTA and CDR2 is FQGTGA. Trimming took off 2 bases at V and 8 bases at J, with 12 bases between the two ends. This CDR3 has 13 amino acids. The CDR3 coding sequence is TGTGCCAGCAGCTTAGAGCAGGGATACGGCTACACCTTC. Amino acids: CASSLEQGYGYTF.

The genes are TRBV2 and TRBJ2-5; D unclear. The ends were cut back, 0 bases at V and 2 bases at J, with 7 bases in the middle. This CDR3 spans 14 amino acids. CDR1 is SNHLY, CDR2 FYNNEI, per germline. CDR3 nucleotide sequence: TGTGCCAGCAGTGAAGCTAGATCTCAAGAGACCCAGTACTTC. The encoded protein is CASSEARSQETQYF. Together with reference TRBV2 and TRBJ2-5, the CDR3 gives the full variable domain: EPEVTQTPSHQVTQMGQEVILRCVPISNHLYFYWYRQILGQKVEFLVSFYNNEISEKSEIFDDQFSVERPDGSNFTLKIRSTKLEDSAMYFCASSEARSQETQYFGPGTRLLVL.

The V gene is TRBV7-6, the J gene TRBJ2-1; 10 nucleotides align to TRBD1. The germline V gene encodes CDR1 SGHVS and CDR2 FNYEAQ. The CDR3 runs 15 residues. V lost 6 bases to trimming and J lost 5 bases; unmatched junction nucleotides: 7. The CDR3 spells CASRNTGTGDNEQFF. CDR3 nucleotides: TGTGCCAGCAGGAATACCGGGACAGGGGACAATGAGCAGTTCTTC.

This chain connects TRBV6-6 to TRBJ1-4; TRBD1 matches at 11 bases. CDR3 length: 14 residues. With 6 bases clipped from V and 10 bases from J, the junction kept 7 bases outside the gene matches. Germline assignment: CDR1 MNHNY and CDR2 SVGAGI (reference sequence). This chain's CDR3 is CASSSDRGQVKLFF. CDR3 nucleotides: TGTGCCAGCAGCTCGGACAGGGGGCAGGTAAAACTGTTTTTT.

The genes are TRBV14 and TRBJ1-4, with a tentative D call TRBD1 (6 bases). CDR1 and CDR2 (germline): SGHDN, FVKESK. The V end was cut by 8 bases, the J end by 7 bases, with 14 bases between. The CDR3 consists of 13 residues. CDR3 bases: TGTGCCAGCCCGGGGGGGGCGGGTGAAAAACTGTTTTTT. It is translated as CASPGGAGEKLFF.

The rearrangement uses TRBV28 and TRBJ2-7, with TRBD2 as a possible D gene (6 bases). V dropped 2 bases and J dropped 2 bases, with 10 bases sitting between them. Germline V CDR1 and CDR2: MDHEN, SYDVKM. The CDR3 sequence is 14 residues long. DNA of the CDR3: TGTGCCAGCAGTTTAGCGGGGAATGCCTACGAGCAGTACTTC. Translated: CASSLAGNAYEQYF.